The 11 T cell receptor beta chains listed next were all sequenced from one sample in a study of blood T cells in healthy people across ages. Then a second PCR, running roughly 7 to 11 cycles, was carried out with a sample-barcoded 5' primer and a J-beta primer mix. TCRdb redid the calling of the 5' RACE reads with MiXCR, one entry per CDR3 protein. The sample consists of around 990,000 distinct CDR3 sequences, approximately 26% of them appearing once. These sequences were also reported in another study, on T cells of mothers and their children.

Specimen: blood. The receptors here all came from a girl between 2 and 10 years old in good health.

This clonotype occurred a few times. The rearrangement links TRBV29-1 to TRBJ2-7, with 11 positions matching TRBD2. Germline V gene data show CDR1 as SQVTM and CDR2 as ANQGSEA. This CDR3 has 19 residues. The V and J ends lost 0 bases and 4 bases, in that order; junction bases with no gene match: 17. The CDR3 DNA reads TGCAGCGTTGAAGATAATAAACCCGGGACTAGCGGATTGGGGTACGAGCAGTACTTC. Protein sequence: CSVEDNKPGTSGLGYEQYF.

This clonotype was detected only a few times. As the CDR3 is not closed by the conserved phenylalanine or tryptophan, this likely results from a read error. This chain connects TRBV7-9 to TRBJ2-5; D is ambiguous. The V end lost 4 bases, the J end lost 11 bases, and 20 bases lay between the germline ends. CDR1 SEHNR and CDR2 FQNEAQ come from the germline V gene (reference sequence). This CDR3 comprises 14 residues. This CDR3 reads CASSSPKVSAEQYL. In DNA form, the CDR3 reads TGTGCCAGCAGCTCACCCAAGGTGTCGGCGGAGCAGTACCTC.

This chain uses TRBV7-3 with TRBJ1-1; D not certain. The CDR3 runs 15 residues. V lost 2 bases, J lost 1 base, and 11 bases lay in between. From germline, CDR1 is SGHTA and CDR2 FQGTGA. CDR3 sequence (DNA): TGTGCCAGCAGCTTATTGTCCCCTGGGAACACTGAAGCTTTCTTT. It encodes CASSLLSPGNTEAFF. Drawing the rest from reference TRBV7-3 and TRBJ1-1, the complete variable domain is GAGVSQTPSNKVTEKGKYVELRCDPISGHTALYWYRQSLGQGPEFLIYFQGTGAADDSGLPNDRFFAVRPEGSVSTLKIQRTERGDSAVYLCASSLLSPGNTEAFFGQGTRLTVV.

CDR3 protein: CASSRPGTGRYEQFF. CDR3 DNA: TGTGCCAGCAGCCGTCCCGGGACAGGGAGATATGAGCAGTTCTTC. This chain connects TRBV7-2 to TRBJ2-1, with 9 bases aligning to TRBD1. V gave up 5 bases and J gave up 8 bases; unmatched junction bases: 10. From germline, CDR1 is SGHTA and CDR2 FQGNSA. The CDR3 has 15 amino acids.

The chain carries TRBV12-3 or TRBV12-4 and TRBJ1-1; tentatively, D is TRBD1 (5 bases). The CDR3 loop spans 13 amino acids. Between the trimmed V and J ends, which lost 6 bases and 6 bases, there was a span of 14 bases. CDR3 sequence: CASSAPGIPEAFF. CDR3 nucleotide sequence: TGTGCCAGCAGCGCCCCAGGGATCCCTGAAGCTTTCTTT.

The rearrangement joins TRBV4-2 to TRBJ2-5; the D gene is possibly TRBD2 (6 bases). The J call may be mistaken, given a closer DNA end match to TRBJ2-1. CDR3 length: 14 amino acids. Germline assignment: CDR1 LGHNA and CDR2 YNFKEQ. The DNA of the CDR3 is TGTGCCAGCAGCCAAGATCCGGCGGGAAGTGAGCAGTTCTTC. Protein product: CASSQDPAGSEQFF.

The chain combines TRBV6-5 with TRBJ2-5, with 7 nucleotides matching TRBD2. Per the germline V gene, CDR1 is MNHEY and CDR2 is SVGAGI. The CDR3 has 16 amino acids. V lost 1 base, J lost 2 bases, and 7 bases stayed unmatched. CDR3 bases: TGTGCCAGCAGTTACTTGTGGGAGGGCGAACAAGAGACCCAGTACTTC. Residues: CASSYLWEGEQETQYF.

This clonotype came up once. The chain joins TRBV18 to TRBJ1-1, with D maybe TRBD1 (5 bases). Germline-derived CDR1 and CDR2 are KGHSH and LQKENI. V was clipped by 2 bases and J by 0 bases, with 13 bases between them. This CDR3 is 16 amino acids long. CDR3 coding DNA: TGTGCCAGCTCACCATTAGGGGAGGATCTGAACACTGAAGCTTTCTTT. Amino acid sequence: CASSPLGEDLNTEAFF.

CDR3 sequence (DNA): TGCAGTGCCGAGATCCGAACTAGCGGGCCCGAGACCCAGTACTTC. Translated, it gives CSAEIRTSGPETQYF. The V call is TRBV20-1, the J call TRBJ2-5, with 9 bases lining up with TRBD2. From germline, CDR1 is DFQATT and CDR2 SNEGSKA (reference sequence). The CDR3 sequence is 15 residues long. The trim removed 6 bases at V and 5 bases at J, leaving 13 bases unmatched.

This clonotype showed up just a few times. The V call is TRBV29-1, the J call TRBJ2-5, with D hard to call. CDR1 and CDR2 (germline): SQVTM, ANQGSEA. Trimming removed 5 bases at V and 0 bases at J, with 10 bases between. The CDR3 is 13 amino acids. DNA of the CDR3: TGCAGCGTTAATCAAGCGAACCAAGAGACCCAGTACTTC. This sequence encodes CSVNQANQETQYF.

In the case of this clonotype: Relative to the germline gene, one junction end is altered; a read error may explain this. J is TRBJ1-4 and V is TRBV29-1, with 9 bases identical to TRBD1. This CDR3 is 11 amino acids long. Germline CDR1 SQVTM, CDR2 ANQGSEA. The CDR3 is CSVGGDRAIDF. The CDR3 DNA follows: TGCAGCGTTGGGGGGGACAGGGCCATTGATTTT.